The clone carrying this T cell receptor (beta chain) was seen repeatedly, ten times or more. Amplification of TCR beta CDR3 regions used RNA as the template. The study used the HTBI primer set for a first-round RT-PCR of the TCR CDR3. Each CDR3 protein gets one entry after TCRdb re-called the multiplex PCR reads with MiXCR. Of about 350,000 distinct CDR3 sequences in the sample, roughly 14% were seen once. This specimen comes from a study of T cells in Graves' hyperthyroidism and ophthalmopathy. Uncontrolled infection, other autoimmune disease, pregnancy or lactation led to exclusion. Deletions cut 6 bases from V and 3 bases from J, with 5 bases between. The CDR3 covers 11 residues.

The V and J genes are TRBV12-3 or TRBV12-4 and TRBJ2-5; the D gene is possibly TRBD2 (5 bases). Sequenced sample: blood. This sequence was found in a woman aged 25-40 years with Graves' hyperthyroidism. The CDR3 nucleotides are TGTGCCAGCAGGGAGGAAGAGACCCAGTACTTC. It is translated as CASREEETQYF.